This T cell receptor (beta chain) was identified in a study of T cells in tuberculosis. At the level of the study: In South Africa, adults with active tuberculosis were compared with IGRA-negative and latently infected IGRA-positive adolescents. General observations from the study: Smaller distances to GMM-specific TCRs suggested their expansion in active tuberculosis.

With respect to this clone: The antigen is unknown.

V lost 0 bases and J lost 3, with 12 bases in between. Germline V gene sequence: CDR1 SGHVS, CDR2 FNYEAQ. The CDR3 length is 15 residues. Measured with immunoSEQ multiplex PCR; TCRdb has only the in-frame clones, and not every one. Of 30,000 to 40,000 clones in the sample, approximately 96% are singletons; the top ten hold roughly 6.2%. What was sequenced was PBMCs. V usage is TRBV7-6 and J usage is TRBJ2-7, with D possibly being TRBD2 (5 bases). The clonotype was recovered from a donor aged 10 to 29 with latent tuberculosis or without tuberculosis infection. CDR3 sequence reads: CASSLAAERRYEQYF. CDR3 coding DNA: TGTGCCAGCAGCTTAGCAGCGGAGAGGCGCTACGAGCAGTACTTC.